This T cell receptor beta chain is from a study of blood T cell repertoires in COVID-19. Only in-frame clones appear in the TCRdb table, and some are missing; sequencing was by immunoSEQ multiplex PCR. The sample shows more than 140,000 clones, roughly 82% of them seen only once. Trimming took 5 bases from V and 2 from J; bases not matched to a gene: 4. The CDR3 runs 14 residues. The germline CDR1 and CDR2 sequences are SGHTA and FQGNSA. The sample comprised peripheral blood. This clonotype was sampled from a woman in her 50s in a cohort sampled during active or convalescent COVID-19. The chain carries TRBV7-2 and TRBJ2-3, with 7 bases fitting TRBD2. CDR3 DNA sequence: TGTGCCAGCAGCCGGACTAGTATCACAGATACGCAGTATTTT. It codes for CASSRTSITDTQYF.